The 20 T cell receptor beta chains reported below all come from one sample, sequenced in a study of Graves' ophthalmopathy and Graves' hyperthyroidism. Investigators amplified TCR beta CDR3 regions from RNA transcripts. HTBI primers primed a first-round RT-PCR, and a second-round multiplex PCR followed. One entry per CDR3 protein results from TCRdb running MiXCR on the multiplex PCR reads. The table has a few hundred thousand distinct CDR3 sequences, about a sixth seen once. The sequenced sample consisted of peripheral blood. These receptors came from an adult woman with stable Graves' hyperthyroidism.

This clonotype was found a few times. The chain joins TRBV11-1 to TRBJ2-2; D gene ambiguous. Germline-derived CDR1 and CDR2 are SGHAT and FQDESV (reference sequence). V lost 2 bases to trimming and J lost 1 base, with 11 bases between them. The CDR3 has 16 amino acids. The CDR3 nucleotides read TGTGCCAGCAGCTTACCCGGGCTCATGAACACCGGGGAGCTGTTTTTT. This codes for CASSLPGLMNTGELFF.

The chain has TRBV7-2 and TRBJ2-7; 8 bases are shared with TRBD2. The CDR3 runs to 13 residues. With V trimmed by 4 bases and J by 6 bases, 5 bases remained unmatched. The V gene's germline CDR1 is SGHTA and CDR2 FQGNSA. The CDR3 sequence: CASSSGSGSEQYF. The DNA for the CDR3 is TGTGCCAGCAGCTCAGGGAGCGGGAGCGAGCAGTACTTC. The whole variable domain, remainder taken from reference TRBV7-2 and TRBJ2-7, is GAGVSQSPSNKVTEKGKDVELRCDPISGHTALYWYRQSLGQGLEFLIYFQGNSAPDKSGLPSDRFSAERTGGSVSTLTIQRTQQEDSAVYLCASSSGSGSEQYFGPGTRLTVT.

The rearrangement links TRBV20-1 to TRBJ2-7; 7 bases match TRBD1. V trimming: 1 base; J trimming: 2 bases; junction bases outside the gene matches: 5. Germline-derived CDR1 and CDR2 are DFQATT and SNEGSKA (reference sequence). This CDR3 has 14 amino acids. This CDR3 reads CSARGTGKAYEQYF. Written as DNA, the CDR3 is TGCAGTGCTAGAGGGACAGGCAAAGCCTACGAGCAGTACTTC.

This clonotype showed up many times. The chain combines TRBV5-1 with TRBJ2-7; 11 positions match TRBD2. V lost 1 base, J lost 5 bases, and 11 bases stayed unmatched. This CDR3 region has 17 residues. The germline V gene encodes CDR1 SGHRS and CDR2 YFSETQ. The CDR3 loop reads CASSLPPLAGGSHEQYF. CDR3 DNA sequence: TGCGCCAGCAGCTTGCCCCCTTTAGCGGGAGGGAGCCACGAGCAGTACTTC. The entire variable domain, with the rest obtained from reference TRBV5-1 and TRBJ2-7, is as follows: KAGVTQTPRYLIKTRGQQVTLSCSPISGHRSVSWYQQTPGQGLQFLFEYFSETQRNKGNFPGRFSGRQFSNSRSEMNVSTLELGDSALYLCASSLPPLAGGSHEQYFGPGTRLTVT.

This clonotype was picked up many times. V is TRBV6-5 and J is TRBJ1-5, with TRBD1 identical over 8 bases. V trimming: 0 bases; J trimming: 6 bases; junction bases outside the gene matches: 10. The CDR3 is 17 amino acids. In germline, CDR1 is MNHEY, CDR2 SVGAGI. CDR3 sequence reads: CASSYSAGGYQGQPQHF. In nucleotides, the CDR3 is TGTGCCAGCAGTTACTCGGCAGGGGGCTACCAGGGTCAGCCCCAGCATTTT.

This clonotype has only a few counts. CDR3 DNA sequence: TGCGCCAGCAGCCAAAAGGGGGGACAGCTATCCTACGAGCAGTACTTC. Encoded protein: CASSQKGGQLSYEQYF. This rearrangement joins TRBV4-1 to TRBJ2-7, with a weak D call TRBD1 (7 bases). Trimming took off 2 bases at V and 1 base at J, with 15 bases between the two ends. Germline assignment: CDR1 MGHRA and CDR2 YSYEKL. This CDR3 contains 16 residues.

This clonotype has a handful of counts. The chain links TRBV29-1 to TRBJ2-2; no clear D gene. The V and J ends lost 1 base and 3 bases respectively, with 3 bases between them. CDR1 is SQVTM and CDR2 is ANQGSEA in the germline V gene. This CDR3 contains 12 residues. CDR3 amino acids: CSVEGYTGELFF. The CDR3 DNA is TGCAGCGTTGAAGGGTACACCGGGGAGCTGTTTTTT.

This clonotype was found many times. The chain carries TRBV28 and TRBJ2-7, with 10 bases that match TRBD2. V dropped 6 bases and J dropped 3; count of bases not matched to a gene: 8. From germline, CDR1 is MDHEN and CDR2 SYDVKM. This CDR3 is 15 amino acids long. CDR3 nucleotides: TGTGCCAGCAGCCTCTCTAGCGGGAGTTTCTACGAGCAGTACTTC. As protein: CASSLSSGSFYEQYF.

This clonotype was seen repeatedly, ten times or more. The rearrangement uses TRBV28 and TRBJ2-5, with 11 bases matching TRBD2. Germline V gene data show CDR1 as MDHEN and CDR2 as SYDVKM. CDR3 length: 14 residues. After removal of 3 bases from V and 4 bases from J, the junction contained 1 base not matched to a gene. The CDR3 DNA sequence: TGTGCCAGCAGTTTCCTAGCGGGGGGAGAGACCCAGTACTTC. Translated: CASSFLAGGETQYF.

V is TRBV19 and J is TRBJ2-7, with no clear D. There are 11 residues in the CDR3. The ends were cut back, 9 bases at V and 7 bases at J, with 13 bases in the middle. Germline assignment: CDR1 LNHDA and CDR2 SQIVND (reference sequence). The CDR3 DNA follows: TGTGCCAGCAATGACCTAGGGGAGCAGTACTTC. It translates to CASNDLGEQYF. Filled out from reference TRBV19 and TRBJ2-7, the complete variable domain reads DGGITQSPKYLFRKEGQNVTLSCEQNLNHDAMYWYRQDPGQGLRLIYYSQIVNDFQKGDIAEGYSVSREKKESFPLTVTSAQKNPTAFYLCASNDLGEQYFGPGTRLTVT.

This clonotype was detected ten times or more. The chain combines TRBV6-1 with TRBJ2-7, with D unresolved. V was pared by 7 bases and J by 5 bases, with 21 bases between. The CDR3 consists of 15 residues. CDR1 and CDR2 (germline): MNHNS, SASEGT. The CDR3 is CASNPSRAWVHEQYF. CDR3 sequence (DNA): TGTGCCAGCAACCCGAGCCGGGCCTGGGTCCACGAGCAGTACTTC.

This clonotype was seen ten or more times. The rearrangement joins TRBV29-1 to TRBJ2-6; D remains unclear. Germline loops: CDR1 SQVTM, CDR2 ANQGSEA. V was shortened by 7 bases and J by 0 bases, with 7 bases between the two germline ends. This CDR3 has 13 amino acids. CDR3 bases: TGCAGCGCGTCGGACTCTGGGGCCAACGTCCTGACTTTC. Its protein product is CSASDSGANVLTF.

This rearrangement joins TRBV5-1 to TRBJ1-1; D is unresolved. CDR1 SGHRS and CDR2 YFSETQ come from the germline V gene. V was trimmed by 5 bases and J by 8 bases, leaving 10 bases between them. This CDR3 is built from 11 residues. The CDR3 nucleotides are TGCGCCAGCAGATACCAATGGGAAGCTTTCTTT. Protein: CASRYQWEAFF. The full variable domain, completed using reference TRBV5-1 and TRBJ1-1, is KAGVTQTPRYLIKTRGQQVTLSCSPISGHRSVSWYQQTPGQGLQFLFEYFSETQRNKGNFPGRFSGRQFSNSRSEMNVSTLELGDSALYLCASRYQWEAFFGQGTRLTVV.

This clonotype has more than one count but fewer than ten. The chain links TRBV6-1 to TRBJ2-3, with 7 bases that match TRBD1. This CDR3 contains 14 residues. Trimming at V came to 6 bases and at J to 0 bases, leaving 3 bases not matched to a gene. CDR1 MNHNS and CDR2 SASEGT come from the germline V gene. In DNA, the CDR3 is TGTGCCAGCAGGGGGGACAGTAGCACAGATACGCAGTATTTT. Amino acids: CASRGDSSTDTQYF.

This clonotype was detected only a few times. The chain joins TRBV4-1 to TRBJ1-3, with 7 bases matching TRBD1. The trim removed 3 bases at V and 0 bases at J, leaving 8 bases unmatched. In germline, CDR1 is MGHRA, CDR2 YSYEKL. The CDR3 spans 17 residues. The CDR3 DNA is TGCGCCAGCAGCCAGTGGGAGGACAGGTTCTCTGGAAACACCATATATTTT. Translation: CASSQWEDRFSGNTIYF.

This clonotype was found many times. V is TRBV20-1 and J is TRBJ2-7; D unclear. CDR1 is DFQATT and CDR2 is SNEGSKA in the germline V gene (reference sequence). Between the trimmed V and J ends, which lost 1 base and 0 bases, there was a span of 22 bases. CDR3 size: 18 residues. CDR3 residues: CSARGDWIDGTISYEQYF. CDR3 bases: TGCAGTGCTAGAGGGGATTGGATTGACGGCACAATCTCCTACGAGCAGTACTTC.

Turning to this clonotype: A much more abundant neighbour one base away suggests this may be a read error. The V gene is TRBV18, the J gene TRBJ2-7; D is unresolved. The germline V and J ends were trimmed by 2 bases and 7 bases, with 9 bases remaining between them. The CDR3 runs 12 residues. Germline V gives CDR1 KGHSH, CDR2 LQKENI. CDR3 amino acids: CASSPDWTEQYV. In nucleotides, the CDR3 is TGTGCCAGCTCACCAGACTGGACGGAGCAGTACGTC.

There are many counts of this clonotype. CDR3 bases: TGTGCCAGCAGTTGGGACAGGGACGAGACCCAGTACTTC. It yields the protein CASSWDRDETQYF. This rearrangement joins TRBV6-2 or TRBV6-3 to TRBJ2-5; 9 positions agree with TRBD1. The CDR3 is 13 residues long. Unmatched junction bases numbered 2, after V lost 4 bases and J lost 5 bases. Germline V gene sequence: CDR1 MNHEY, CDR2 SVGEGT.

Comments on this clonotype: One junction end does not reproduce the germline sequence, and a read error may be involved. The chain couples TRBV28 to TRBJ2-7; D is possibly TRBD2 (6 bases). CDR1 and CDR2 (germline): MDHEN, SYDVKM. CDR3 length equals 16 residues. The CDR3 reads CASSLTGTLSAYDQYF. CDR3 nucleotide sequence: TGTGCCAGCAGTTTAACCGGGACTCTCTCCGCCTACGATCAGTACTTC.

This clonotype was detected ten times or more. The J gene is TRBJ1-2, the V gene TRBV28; D remains ambiguous. The CDR3 has 12 residues. The V gene's germline CDR1 is MDHEN and CDR2 SYDVKM. V was trimmed by 4 bases and J by 1 base, leaving 4 bases between them. This CDR3 is CASSWLNYGYTF. The CDR3 coding sequence is TGTGCCAGCAGTTGGCTTAACTATGGCTACACCTTC.